Listed below are T cell receptor beta chains from one sample, sequenced in a study of memory CD4+ T cells and cytomegalovirus serostatus. Only in-frame clones appear in the TCRdb table, and some are missing; sequencing was by immunoSEQ multiplex PCR. This sample yields roughly 76,000 clones, of which around 78% are seen a single time; 2.5% to 3% belongs to the top ten. The specimen was memory CD4+ T cells from blood. The receptor set was obtained from an adult in good health and CMV-seropositive. Both conserved end residues are part of each CDR3. D genes are given only for firm matches. Expanded clones are given a class, and other clones once, few, many or no size at all.

D gene	clone size	V gene	J gene	CDR3 protein	CDR3 DNA
NA	NA	TRBV5-6	TRBJ1-2	CASSLKYRALDYGYTF	TGTGCCAGCAGCTTGAAGTACAGGGCGCTAGACTATGGCTACACCTTC
NA	NA	TRBV30	TRBJ1-2	CAWSVRGEGYGYTF	TGTGCCTGGAGTGTACGGGGGGAAGGCTATGGCTACACCTTC
NA	NA	TRBV2	TRBJ2-1	CASRGWTGNEQFF	TGTGCCAGCAGAGGGTGGACGGGCAATGAGCAGTTCTTC
NA	NA	TRBV29-1	TRBJ2-1	CSTGGIAGDYNEQFF	TGCAGCACAGGGGGGATAGCGGGGGATTACAATGAGCAGTTCTTC
NA	NA	TRBV27	TRBJ2-3	CASSSPGGTSTDTQYF	TGTGCCAGCAGTTCCCCAGGCGGTACCAGCACAGATACGCAGTATTTT
NA	NA	TRBV27	TRBJ2-3	CASSSWASTDTQYF	TGTGCCAGCAGTTCCTGGGCGAGCACAGATACGCAGTATTTT
NA	NA	TRBV6-6	TRBJ1-3	CASSRGNTIYF	TGTGCCAGCAGCCGAGGAAACACCATATATTTT
NA	NA	TRBV11-2	TRBJ2-5	CASSLGGRVDLETQYF	TGTGCCAGCAGCTTAGGGGGCAGGGTGGATCTAGAGACCCAGTACTTC
TRBD2	NA	TRBV30	TRBJ2-5	CAWSGKDSGRAGETQYF	TGTGCCTGGAGCGGGAAGGATAGCGGGAGGGCGGGGGAGACCCAGTACTTC
NA	NA	TRBV30	TRBJ1-5	CAWSPGWVNQPQHF	TGTGCCTGGAGTCCAGGGTGGGTCAATCAGCCCCAGCATTTT
NA	NA	TRBV2	TRBJ1-2	CASSDTNYGYTF	TGTGCCAGCAGTGATACTAACTATGGCTACACCTTC
TRBD1	NA	TRBV7-8	TRBJ1-5	CASSLKGRGSPYSNQPQHF	TGTGCCAGCAGCTTAAAGGGCAGGGGGTCCCCTTATAGCAATCAGCCCCAGCATTTT
TRBD2	NA	TRBV30	TRBJ2-7	CAWSVLSGLDEQYF	TGTGCCTGGAGCGTCCTTAGCGGGCTGGACGAGCAGTACTTC
NA	NA	TRBV6-5	TRBJ1-2	CASSYPEGGYTF	TGTGCCAGCAGTTACCCCGAGGGGGGCTACACCTTC
NA	NA	TRBV6-6	TRBJ2-3	CASSYSGGSVLHTQYF	TGTGCCAGCAGTTACTCGGGTGGGAGCGTCCTACATACGCAGTATTTT
NA	NA	TRBV5-6	TRBJ1-4	CASSLYWSDRRGEKLFF	TGTGCCAGCAGCTTGTACTGGTCAGACAGGCGGGGAGAAAAACTGTTTTTT
NA	NA	TRBV7-2	TRBJ2-1	CASSSRLNEQFF	TGTGCCAGCAGCTCCCGTCTGAATGAGCAGTTCTTC
TRBD1	NA	TRBV6-5	TRBJ1-2	CASSYSGQGLSGYTF	TGTGCCAGCAGTTACTCGGGACAGGGATTAAGCGGCTACACCTTC
TRBD2	NA	TRBV28	TRBJ2-7	CASTPSGGTYEQYF	TGTGCCAGCACCCCCAGCGGGGGTACCTACGAGCAGTACTTC
NA	NA	TRBV2	TRBJ1-4	CASRWGGEKLFF	TGTGCCAGCAGATGGGGAGGCGAAAAACTGTTTTTT
NA	NA	TRBV30	TRBJ2-3	CAWRGVISTDTQYF	TGTGCCTGGAGGGGCGTGATTAGCACAGATACGCAGTATTTT
TRBD1	NA	TRBV10-2	TRBJ1-5	CASRGDRAQPQHF	TGCGCCAGCAGGGGGGACAGGGCTCAGCCCCAGCATTTT
TRBD2	NA	TRBV7-8	TRBJ2-4	CASSSGGGYKNIQYF	TGTGCCAGCAGCTCCGGGGGGGGGTACAAAAACATTCAGTACTTC
NA	few	TRBV5-5	TRBJ1-4	CASSYGGIEEKLFF	TGTGCCAGCAGCTACGGGGGCATTGAGGAAAAACTGTTTTTT
NA	NA	TRBV5-8	TRBJ2-3	CASSFQNTDTQYF	TGTGCCAGCAGCTTTCAGAACACAGATACGCAGTATTTT
TRBD2	NA	TRBV28	TRBJ2-3	CATSGGLGTDTQYF	TGTGCAACCTCGGGGGGACTAGGCACAGATACGCAGTATTTT
NA	NA	TRBV11-3	TRBJ2-5	CASSLSETQYF	TGTGCCAGCAGCTTGTCGGAGACCCAGTACTTC
NA	NA	TRBV2	TRBJ2-3	CASSRDRVADTQYF	TGTGCCAGCAGTCGGGATAGGGTGGCAGATACGCAGTATTTT
NA	NA	TRBV6-4	TRBJ2-2	CASSDSPGTVGELFF	TGTGCCAGCAGTGACTCTCCAGGGACGGTCGGGGAGCTGTTTTTT
NA	once	TRBV30	TRBJ1-3	CAWGLSGTTGNTIYF	TGTGCCTGGGGCCTTTCAGGGACGACTGGAAACACCATATATTTT
NA	few	TRBV19	TRBJ2-2	CASRGSGNTGELFF	TGTGCCAGTAGGGGTAGTGGGAACACCGGGGAGCTGTTTTTT
TRBD1	NA	TRBV29-1	TRBJ1-1	CSGDRGTNTEAFF	TGCAGCGGCGACAGGGGGACGAACACTGAAGCTTTCTTT
NA	NA	TRBV19	TRBJ2-3	CASSTARLQYF	TGTGCCAGTAGTACCGCCCGACTGCAGTATTTT
TRBD1	NA	TRBV5-4	TRBJ2-2	CASSRGQGAQPGELFF	TGTGCCAGCAGCCGCGGACAGGGGGCGCAGCCCGGGGAGCTGTTTTTT
NA	NA	TRBV7-9	TRBJ2-3	CASSLSGGAPDTQYF	TGTGCCAGCAGCTTATCAGGTGGGGCGCCGGATACGCAGTATTTT
TRBD1	NA	TRBV5-1	TRBJ1-1	CASSQTGGITEAFF	TGCGCCAGCAGCCAAACAGGGGGCATCACTGAAGCTTTCTTT
NA	NA	TRBV5-4	TRBJ2-1	CASSLDPTGVVNEQFF	TGTGCCAGCAGCTTGGACCCAACGGGAGTAGTTAATGAGCAGTTCTTC
NA	NA	TRBV25-1	TRBJ2-2	CASTKSFGGELFF	TGTGCCAGCACTAAAAGCTTCGGCGGGGAGCTGTTTTTT
NA	NA	TRBV5-6	TRBJ2-7	CASSLRIGLGEQYF	TGTGCCAGCAGCTTGAGGATTGGGCTTGGCGAGCAGTACTTC
NA	NA	TRBV19	TRBJ1-2	CASSVTDNYGYTF	TGTGCCAGTAGTGTAACAGATAACTATGGCTACACCTTC
NA	NA	TRBV5-4	TRBJ2-5	CASSQIDTGTKETQYF	TGTGCCAGCAGCCAGATTGACACAGGGACGAAAGAGACCCAGTACTTC
TRBD2	NA	TRBV7-9	TRBJ2-2	CASSGTSQNPTGELFF	TGTGCCAGCAGCGGGACTAGCCAAAATCCCACCGGGGAGCTGTTTTTT
NA	NA	TRBV6-1	TRBJ1-3	CASSARGDSSGNTIYF	TGTGCCAGCAGTGCGAGGGGGGATAGCTCTGGAAACACCATATATTTT
NA	NA	TRBV30	TRBJ1-2	CAWKSPRANYGYTF	TGTGCCTGGAAGTCCCCCAGGGCTAACTATGGCTACACCTTC
NA	NA	TRBV7-2	TRBJ1-4	CASSLVRGEGTNEKLFF	TGTGCCAGCAGCTTAGTTAGGGGAGAAGGAACTAATGAAAAACTGTTTTTT
NA	NA	TRBV10-1	TRBJ2-2	CASSVGTVGELFF	TGCGCCAGCAGTGTTGGGACGGTCGGGGAGCTGTTTTTT